A selection of T cell receptor beta chains follows, all from one sample in a study of blood T cell repertoires in COVID-19. Data came from immunoSEQ multiplex PCR; TCRdb stores just in-frame clones and leaves some out. The sample lists under 75,000 clones, about 81% occurring once. Input material: peripheral blood. The origin of the receptors is an elderly man with acute or convalescent COVID-19. CDR3s include the opening cysteine and the closing phenylalanine or tryptophan. The D gene is left open where the match is weak. The size field is filled for only some rows; it gives once, few, many or a size class.

D gene	clone size	J gene	V gene	CDR3 DNA	CDR3 protein
-	-	TRBJ1-5	TRBV7-2	TGTGCCAGCAGCTTAGACAGAAATCAGCCCCAGCATTTT	CASSLDRNQPQHF
TRBD2	-	TRBJ2-5	TRBV3-1/TRBV3-2	TGTGCCAGCAGCCAAGATAGCGGGGGGGCCGAGACCCAGTACTTC	CASSQDSGGAETQYF
-	-	TRBJ2-4	TRBV3-1/TRBV3-2	TGTGCCAGCAGCCAAGGAGGGAGCAAAAACATTCAGTACTTC	CASSQGGSKNIQYF
-	-	TRBJ2-7	TRBV5-1	TGCGCCAGCCAAGATGAGGGAAGCTCCTACGAGCAGTACTTC	CASQDEGSSYEQYF
-	-	TRBJ1-5	TRBV11-3	TGTGCCAGCAGCTTAGCCGGAGAATATAGCAATCAGCCCCAGCATTTT	CASSLAGEYSNQPQHF
TRBD1	-	TRBJ2-5	TRBV6-2/TRBV6-3	TGTGCCAGCAGTTGGGGACAGGGAACAGAGACCCAGTACTTC	CASSWGQGTETQYF
-	-	TRBJ1-1	TRBV6-2/TRBV6-3	TGTGCCAGCAGTTACGGAGTGAGTAATTTTAGGACCCCTCGGGGTGAAGCTTTCTTT	CASSYGVSNFRTPRGEAFF
TRBD1	-	TRBJ1-2	TRBV12-5	TGTGCTAGTGGTTTCTCAGGGGGTTATGGCTACACCTTC	CASGFSGGYGYTF
-	once	TRBJ1-6	TRBV6-6	TGTGCCAGCAGTTACGTCGGGGGAAGACCCCTCCACTTT	CASSYVGGRPLHF
TRBD1	-	TRBJ2-3	TRBV15	TGTGCCACCAGCCGAAGACAGGGTGGGGGCACAGATACGCAGTATTTT	CATSRRQGGGTDTQYF
-	-	TRBJ1-5	TRBV2	TGTGCCAGCAGTGTTGGCAGGGCAAATCAGCCCCAGCATTTT	CASSVGRANQPQHF
-	-	TRBJ2-1	TRBV7-3	TGTGCCAGCAGCTTAGGACAGAAGCAGTTCTTC	CASSLGQKQFF
TRBD1	-	TRBJ1-3	TRBV6-5	TGTGCCAGCGGAGAGTGGACAGGGGCTGGAAACACCATATATTTT	CASGEWTGAGNTIYF
-	-	TRBJ1-3	TRBV27	TGTGCCAGCAGCCCCAACTCTGGAAACACCATATATTTT	CASSPNSGNTIYF
-	-	TRBJ1-6	TRBV7-8	TGTGCCAGCAGCCTGAGGGCGACGGGCCGTAATTCACCCCTCCACTTT	CASSLRATGRNSPLHF
-	once	TRBJ1-2	TRBV2	TGTGCCAGCAGTGAACGCACTCCTATGAGCTACACCTTC	CASSERTPMSYTF
-	-	TRBJ1-1	TRBV11-2	TGTGCCAGCAGCTTTAGGGCAGGGGTGACTGAAGCTTTCTTT	CASSFRAGVTEAFF
TRBD1	-	TRBJ2-2	TRBV11-2	TGTGCCAGCAGTCCTTCACTACAGGGGAACGGGGAGCTGTTTTTT	CASSPSLQGNGELFF
TRBD1	-	TRBJ2-2	TRBV5-4	TGTGCCAGCAGCGTTGGCCCTCCAACAGGGGCGAGGGCCGGGGAGCTGTTTTTT	CASSVGPPTGARAGELFF
-	once	TRBJ1-2	TRBV2	TGTGCCAGCAGTCCAGACAGGCCAACGCTCGTTTATGGCTACACCTTC	CASSPDRPTLVYGYTF
-	few	TRBJ2-7	TRBV4-2	TGTGCCAGCAGCCAAGCCAGGACTCTCAGCGACGAGCAGTACTTC	CASSQARTLSDEQYF
TRBD1	-	TRBJ1-4	TRBV2	TGTGCCAGCAGTGGCAGACAGGGGATAGGCGAAAAACTGTTTTTT	CASSGRQGIGEKLFF
-	few	TRBJ1-2	TRBV7-9	TGTGCCAGCAGCCCTGCCCAACGCGGGTACACCTTC	CASSPAQRGYTF
TRBD1	-	TRBJ1-4	TRBV3-1/TRBV3-2	TGTGCCAGCAGCCGAGGGACAGGGGGTGGAGAAAAACTGTTTTTT	CASSRGTGGGEKLFF
-	-	TRBJ1-4	TRBV5-1	TGCGCCAGCAGCTTGGCAGGGGATCCGATCGAAAAACTGTTTTTT	CASSLAGDPIEKLFF
TRBD1	-	TRBJ1-4	TRBV6-6	TGTGCCAGCAGCGAAACAGGGGATAAACTGTTTTTT	CASSETGDKLFF
TRBD1	-	TRBJ2-2	TRBV12-3/TRBV12-4	TGTGCCAGCAGACCCACAGGGGTCGGGGAGCTGTTTTTT	CASRPTGVGELFF
-	few	TRBJ1-6	TRBV10-3	TGTGCCATCAGTGAGTCCCCAAATTCACCCCTCCACTTT	CAISESPNSPLHF
-	once	TRBJ1-1	TRBV24-1	TGTGCCACCAGAAGAGGCACTGAAGCTTTCTTT	CATRRGTEAFF
-	-	TRBJ1-2	TRBV6-1	TGTGCCAGCAGTGAATGGGAGGGGTTGCCTCGCTACACCTTC	CASSEWEGLPRYTF
TRBD2	few	TRBJ2-7	TRBV7-9	TGTGCCAGCAGCAGCGGGATCCAACACGAGCAGTACTTC	CASSSGIQHEQYF
TRBD1	-	TRBJ1-4	TRBV9	TGTGCCAGCAGTGCGGGACAGGGGGGAGGAGGAGGTGAAAAACTGTTTTTT	CASSAGQGGGGGEKLFF
TRBD2	-	TRBJ2-7	TRBV11-1	TGTGCCAGCAGCGCTAGCGGGGGGCCCTACGAGCAGTACTTC	CASSASGGPYEQYF
-	-	TRBJ1-2	TRBV5-5	TGTGCCAGCAGCTTGGGGCAGGTTGTTGGCTACACCTTC	CASSLGQVVGYTF
TRBD1	-	TRBJ1-1	TRBV30	TGTGCCTGGAGTGTTCCGGACAGGATGAACACTGAAGCTTTCTTT	CAWSVPDRMNTEAFF
-	few	TRBJ2-7	TRBV6-5	TGTGCCAGCAGTTACGGGGCGGGAACCTACGAGCAGTACTTC	CASSYGAGTYEQYF
-	-	TRBJ1-6	TRBV19	TGTGCCAGTACCACACCGGGGATCGGCTCACCCCTCCACTTT	CASTTPGIGSPLHF
-	-	TRBJ2-3	TRBV7-2	TGTGCCAGCAGCTTAAACAACAGGAGGGTTGGGGATACGCAGTATTTT	CASSLNNRRVGDTQYF
TRBD2	-	TRBJ2-7	TRBV27	TGTGCCAGCAGTTTTCGGGGGGGGACTGCCCCGGGGGAGCAGTACTTC	CASSFRGGTAPGEQYF
-	-	TRBJ2-5	TRBV7-3	TGTGCCAGCAGCCAAGACAGGTTCCAAGAGACCCAGTACTTC	CASSQDRFQETQYF
TRBD1	few	TRBJ1-1	TRBV18	TGTGCCAGCGCTGGGGGACAGAGAGAAGCTTTCTTT	CASAGGQREAFF
TRBD1	-	TRBJ1-6	TRBV6-5	TGTGCCAGCAGAGGGGACAGGGCAAATAATTCACCCCTCCACTTT	CASRGDRANNSPLHF
-	-	TRBJ2-7	TRBV6-2/TRBV6-3	TGTGCCAGCAGTTACTCTATATACGAGCAGTACTTC	CASSYSIYEQYF
TRBD1	-	TRBJ2-3	TRBV11-1	TGTGCCAGCAGCTATCAATTGGGACAGTCCTCGGATACGCAGTATTTT	CASSYQLGQSSDTQYF
TRBD2	-	TRBJ2-5	TRBV2	TGTGCCAGCAGTGGCGGGAGCCAAGAGACCCAGTACTTC	CASSGGSQETQYF
-	-	TRBJ1-1	TRBV15	TGTGCCACCAGCAGAAGGAGGGACACTGAAGCTTTCTTT	CATSRRRDTEAFF
-	-	TRBJ2-3	TRBV3-1/TRBV3-2	TGTGCCAGCAGCCAAGAGGGAGGCAATACGCAGTATTTT	CASSQEGGNTQYF
TRBD1	-	TRBJ2-1	TRBV5-4	TGTGCCAGCAGTTGGGTAGGGGGCCCACCCCCCCACAATGAGCAGTTCTTC	CASSWVGGPPPHNEQFF
TRBD1	once	TRBJ1-2	TRBV3-1/TRBV3-2	TGTGCCAGCAGCCAAGGGGACAGGGGGGTCCCGCTCTATGGCTACACCTTC	CASSQGDRGVPLYGYTF
TRBD1	few	TRBJ1-5	TRBV2	TGTGCCAGCAGTGAAATTTTGGGACAGGGGGCTAGCAATCAGCCCCAGCATTTT	CASSEILGQGASNQPQHF
TRBD1	few	TRBJ2-1	TRBV2	TGTGCCACCAGGGACAGGGGACGCAATGAGCAGTTCTTC	CATRDRGRNEQFF
TRBD1	-	TRBJ2-3	TRBV15	TGTGCCACCAGCAATCACAGGGGGAGTAGATCAGATACGCAGTATTTT	CATSNHRGSRSDTQYF
-	-	TRBJ1-3	TRBV19	TGTGCCAGTAGTATGCGGGAGACTGGACCCATATATTTT	CASSMRETGPIYF
-	-	TRBJ2-1	TRBV6-5	TGTGCCAGCAATCGGGACACCTACAATGAGCAGTTCTTC	CASNRDTYNEQFF
TRBD1	-	TRBJ2-1	TRBV4-1	TGCGCCAGCAGCCAAGATAGTCAGGGGGCCTTCAATGAGCAGTTCTTC	CASSQDSQGAFNEQFF
-	-	TRBJ2-7	TRBV19	TGTGCCAGTAGTATTAAGGGTTGGAGCGGGCAGTACTTC	CASSIKGWSGQYF
-	-	TRBJ1-5	TRBV9	TGTGCCAGCAGCGTAGGGGCGTCAAATCAGCCCCAGCATTTT	CASSVGASNQPQHF
-	-	TRBJ1-6	TRBV6-6	TGTGCCAGCAGCTCGACCCTACAGACACCCCTCCACTTT	CASSSTLQTPLHF
TRBD1	-	TRBJ2-7	TRBV19	TGTGCCAGTAGTATTTTCGCTACCGGGACAGGGTACGAGCAGTACTTC	CASSIFATGTGYEQYF
-	-	TRBJ2-7	TRBV9	TGTGCCAGCAGCGTAGCCGACATTTCCTACGAGCAGTACTTC	CASSVADISYEQYF